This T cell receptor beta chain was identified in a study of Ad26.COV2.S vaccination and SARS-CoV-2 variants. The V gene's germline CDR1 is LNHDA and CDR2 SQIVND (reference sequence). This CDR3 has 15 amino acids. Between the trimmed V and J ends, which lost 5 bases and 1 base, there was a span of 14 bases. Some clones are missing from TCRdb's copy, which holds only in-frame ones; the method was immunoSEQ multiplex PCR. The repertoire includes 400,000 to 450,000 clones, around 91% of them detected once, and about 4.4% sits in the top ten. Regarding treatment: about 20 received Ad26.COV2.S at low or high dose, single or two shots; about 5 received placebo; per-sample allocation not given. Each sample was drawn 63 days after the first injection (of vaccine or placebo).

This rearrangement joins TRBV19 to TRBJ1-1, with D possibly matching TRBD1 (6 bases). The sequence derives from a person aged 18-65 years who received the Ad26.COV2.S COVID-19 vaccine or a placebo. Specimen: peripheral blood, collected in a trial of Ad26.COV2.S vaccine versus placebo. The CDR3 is CASSVQGRTNTEAFF. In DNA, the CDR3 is TGTGCCAGTAGTGTACAGGGAAGGACGAACACTGAAGCTTTCTTT. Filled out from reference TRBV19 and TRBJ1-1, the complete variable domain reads DGGITQSPKYLFRKEGQNVTLSCEQNLNHDAMYWYRQDPGQGLRLIYYSQIVNDFQKGDIAEGYSVSREKKESFPLTVTSAQKNPTAFYLCASSVQGRTNTEAFFGQGTRLTVV.